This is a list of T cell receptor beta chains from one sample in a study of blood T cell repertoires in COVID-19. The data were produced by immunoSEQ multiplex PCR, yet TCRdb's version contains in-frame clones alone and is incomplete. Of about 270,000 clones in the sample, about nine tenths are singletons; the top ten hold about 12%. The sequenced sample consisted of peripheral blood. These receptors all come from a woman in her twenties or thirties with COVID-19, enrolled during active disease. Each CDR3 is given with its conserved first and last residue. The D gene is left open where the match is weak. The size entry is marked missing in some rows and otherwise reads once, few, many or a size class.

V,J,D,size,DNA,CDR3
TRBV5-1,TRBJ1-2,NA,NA,TGCGCCAGCAGCCCTGGGGGGTCTAACTATGGCTACACCTTC,CASSPGGSNYGYTF
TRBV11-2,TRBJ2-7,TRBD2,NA,TGTGCCAGCAGCTTAGTACTAGCGGGGTCCTACGAGCAGTACTTC,CASSLVLAGSYEQYF
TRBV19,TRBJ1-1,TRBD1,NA,TGTGCCAGTAGTCGTACAGGGGGAATGAACACTGAAGCTTTCTTT,CASSRTGGMNTEAFF
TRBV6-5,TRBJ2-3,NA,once,TGTGCCAGCAGTTTAGGTCCGCGAGGAGGTACGCAGTATTTT,CASSLGPRGGTQYF
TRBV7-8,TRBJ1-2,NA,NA,TGTGCCAGCAGCTTAGGGCTTGCAGGGGCCTATGGCTACACCTTC,CASSLGLAGAYGYTF
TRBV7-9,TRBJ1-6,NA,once,TGTGCCAGCACCTGGGGGGACTTGGGGTCACCCCTCCACTTT,CASTWGDLGSPLHF
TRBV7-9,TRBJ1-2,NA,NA,TGTGCCAGCAGCTTAGCCGAGGGGGTACGGAATGGCTACACCTTC,CASSLAEGVRNGYTF
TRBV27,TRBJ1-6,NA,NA,TGTGCCAGCAGTTTATCAACACCCGTCACAACCCTCCACTTT,CASSLSTPVTTLHF
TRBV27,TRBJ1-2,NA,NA,TGTGCCAGCAGTTCCTCAGGGTCTGCTAACTATGGCTACACCTTC,CASSSSGSANYGYTF
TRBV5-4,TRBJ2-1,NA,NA,TGTGCCAGCAGCTTAAGGGGTAGTTGGGAGCAGTTCTTC,CASSLRGSWEQFF
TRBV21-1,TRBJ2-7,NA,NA,TGTGCCAGCAGCAAACCACTAGCGGGGGGGAGCTCCTACGAGCAGTACTTC,CASSKPLAGGSSYEQYF
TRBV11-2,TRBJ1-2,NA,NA,TGTGCCAGCTCCCCTACAGGGCTCTATGGCTACACCTTC,CASSPTGLYGYTF
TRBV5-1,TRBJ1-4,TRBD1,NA,TGCGCCAGCAGCCCGCAGACAGGGGGGGGTGAAAAACTGTTTTTT,CASSPQTGGGEKLFF
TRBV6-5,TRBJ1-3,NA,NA,TGTGCCAGCAGTTACCGCAGCTCTGGAAACACCATATATTTT,CASSYRSSGNTIYF
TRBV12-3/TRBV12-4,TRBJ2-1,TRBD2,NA,TGTGCCAGCCGGGCGGGGGGGCCCCATGAGCAGTTCTTC,CASRAGGPHEQFF
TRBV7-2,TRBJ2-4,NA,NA,TGTGCCAGCAGGGAGACAGGAACGAAAAACATTCAGTACTTC,CASRETGTKNIQYF
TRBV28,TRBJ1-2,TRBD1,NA,TGTGCCAGCAGTTTAAGGGGGCGTTTTTACTATGGCTACACCTTC,CASSLRGRFYYGYTF
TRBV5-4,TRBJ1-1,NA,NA,TGTGCCAGTCAGCTGCGGGGTGGTTCGAACACTGAAGCTTTCTTT,CASQLRGGSNTEAFF
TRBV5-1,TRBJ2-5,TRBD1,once,TGCGCCAGCAGCTCTATGGACAGGGGGCATGGGGAGACCCAGTACTTC,CASSSMDRGHGETQYF
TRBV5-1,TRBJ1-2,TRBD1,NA,TGCGCCAGCAGCTTGGGGACAGGTTCAAATAACTATGGCTACACCTTC,CASSLGTGSNNYGYTF
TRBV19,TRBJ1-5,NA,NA,TGTGCCAGTAGTATCCCAGGGGTCGGTCAGCCCCAGCATTTT,CASSIPGVGQPQHF
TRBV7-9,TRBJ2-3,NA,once,TGTGCTAGCCAGAGGGAAGATACGCAGTATTTT,CASQREDTQYF
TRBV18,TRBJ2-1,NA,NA,TGTGCCAGCTCACCACAAGGGGCTTCATGGGATGAGCAGTTCTTC,CASSPQGASWDEQFF
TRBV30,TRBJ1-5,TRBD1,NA,TGTGCCTGGAGTGCTCACAGGGGAAGCCAGCCCCAGCATTTT,CAWSAHRGSQPQHF
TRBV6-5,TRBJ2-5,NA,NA,TGTGCCAGCAGTTACGGGGCGTGGGAGACCCAGTACTTC,CASSYGAWETQYF
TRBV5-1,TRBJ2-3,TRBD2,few,TGCGCCAGCAGCTCGCTTACTAGCGGGGGGGCGTCAGATACGCAGTATTTT,CASSSLTSGGASDTQYF
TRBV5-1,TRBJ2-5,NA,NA,TGCGCCAGCAGCTTGTTCGGAGTGGTAGGACAAGAGACCCAGTACTTC,CASSLFGVVGQETQYF
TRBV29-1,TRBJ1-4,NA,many,TGCAGCGTGAAGACAGGTGCTGAAAAACTGTTTTTT,CSVKTGAEKLFF
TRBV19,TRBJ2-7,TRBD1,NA,TGTGCCAGTAATTATACAGGGACAGGGATAGAGAGGTACGAGCAGTACTTC,CASNYTGTGIERYEQYF
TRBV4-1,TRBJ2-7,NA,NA,TGCGCCAGCAGCCGTACATTGGGATTACAGGGCTACGAGCAGTACTTC,CASSRTLGLQGYEQYF
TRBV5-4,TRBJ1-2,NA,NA,TGTGCCAGCAGGTCGGACTATGGCTACACCTTC,CASRSDYGYTF
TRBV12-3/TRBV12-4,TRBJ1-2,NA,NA,TGTGCCAGCGCAGGGAGAACAGGGTTTGGCTACACCTTC,CASAGRTGFGYTF
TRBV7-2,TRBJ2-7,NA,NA,TGTGCCAGCAGCTTAATCCCAGGGGACTACGAGCAGTACTTC,CASSLIPGDYEQYF
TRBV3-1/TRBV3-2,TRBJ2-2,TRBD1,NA,TGTGCCAGCAGCCAAGTGGGGGTAGGGGGCCACACCGGGGAGCTGTTTTTT,CASSQVGVGGHTGELFF
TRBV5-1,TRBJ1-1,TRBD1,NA,TGCGCCAGCAGCTTGAGAAGGGGGCTAACTGAAGCTTTCTTT,CASSLRRGLTEAFF
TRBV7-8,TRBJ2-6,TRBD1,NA,TGTGCCAGCAGCTCCGGGCCAGGGGGCCCGCCTGGGGCCAACGTCCTGACTTTC,CASSSGPGGPPGANVLTF
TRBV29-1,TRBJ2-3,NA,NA,TGCAGCGTTGAAGGGACTACCACCGGGGTCTCTAGCACAGATACGCAGTATTTT,CSVEGTTTGVSSTDTQYF
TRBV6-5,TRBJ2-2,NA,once,TGTGCCAGCAGTTATGGACAGTCGGTAAACACCGGGGAGCTGTTTTTT,CASSYGQSVNTGELFF
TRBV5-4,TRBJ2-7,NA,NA,TGTGCCAGCAGCTTGGAAGCAGGGATCTACGAGCAGTACTTC,CASSLEAGIYEQYF
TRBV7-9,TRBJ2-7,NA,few,TGTGCCAGCAGCTTGCACGGCGAGCAGTACTTC,CASSLHGEQYF
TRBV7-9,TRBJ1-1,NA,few,TGTGCCAGCAGCTTCGCAGGGAACACTGAAGCTTTCTTT,CASSFAGNTEAFF
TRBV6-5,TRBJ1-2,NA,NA,TGTGCCAGCAGTCAAACAGTGATCTATGGCTACACCTTC,CASSQTVIYGYTF
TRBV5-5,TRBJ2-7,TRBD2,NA,TGTGCCAGCAGCTTGGGGGTGGGGCTAGCGGGGTACGAGCAGTACTTC,CASSLGVGLAGYEQYF
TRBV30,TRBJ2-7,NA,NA,TGTGCCTGGAGTGTATACGCAGGGAAATCCTACGAGCAGTACTTC,CAWSVYAGKSYEQYF
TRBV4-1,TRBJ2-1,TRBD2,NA,TGCGCCAGCAGCCGTCCGGGACTAGCAAGGGATGAGCAGTTCTTC,CASSRPGLARDEQFF
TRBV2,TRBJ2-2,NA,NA,TGTGCCAGCAGTGTTCGGGGGACAGCGAACACCGGGGAGCTGTTTTTT,CASSVRGTANTGELFF
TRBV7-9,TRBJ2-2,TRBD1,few,TGTGCCACCCCGGCCCGACAGGGGGACAACACCGGGGAGCTGTTTTTT,CATPARQGDNTGELFF
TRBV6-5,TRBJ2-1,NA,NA,TGTGCCAGCAGTTCAATAGCGTTGGTTTCCTACAATGAGCAGTTCTTC,CASSSIALVSYNEQFF
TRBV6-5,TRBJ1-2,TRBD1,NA,TGTGCCAGCAGTTACTCGCTCGGGACAGGTGACTATGGCTACACCTTC,CASSYSLGTGDYGYTF
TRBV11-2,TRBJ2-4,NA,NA,TGTGCCAGCAGCTTAACTTACCCTGGTTTAAACATTCAGTACTTC,CASSLTYPGLNIQYF
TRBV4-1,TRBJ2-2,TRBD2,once,TGCGCCAGCAGCCAAGATTTTTCACTAGCGTCCTACACCGGGGAGCTGTTTTTT,CASSQDFSLASYTGELFF
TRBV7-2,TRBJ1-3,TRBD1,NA,TGTGCCAGCAGCTTAGTGACCCCGACAGGGGAGGTTGGAAACACCATATATTTT,CASSLVTPTGEVGNTIYF
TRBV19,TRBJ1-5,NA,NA,TGTGCCAGTAGTGACTTTGCGGCGACCAATCAGCCCCAGCATTTT,CASSDFAATNQPQHF
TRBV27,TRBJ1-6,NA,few,TGTGCCAGCAGTTTTGAGAGCTCCTATAATTCACCCCTCCACTTT,CASSFESSYNSPLHF
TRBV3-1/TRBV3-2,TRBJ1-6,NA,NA,TGTGCCAGCAGCCAAGATCGGGGGATCCTTACGGCTAATTCACCCCTCCACTTT,CASSQDRGILTANSPLHF
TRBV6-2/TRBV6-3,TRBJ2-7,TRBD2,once,TGTGCCAGCAGACCTCCCGGGACTAGCGCCCACGAGCAGTACTTC,CASRPPGTSAHEQYF
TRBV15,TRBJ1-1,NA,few,TGTGCCACCAGCAGAGAGGGAGTAATGAACACTGAAGCTTTCTTT,CATSREGVMNTEAFF